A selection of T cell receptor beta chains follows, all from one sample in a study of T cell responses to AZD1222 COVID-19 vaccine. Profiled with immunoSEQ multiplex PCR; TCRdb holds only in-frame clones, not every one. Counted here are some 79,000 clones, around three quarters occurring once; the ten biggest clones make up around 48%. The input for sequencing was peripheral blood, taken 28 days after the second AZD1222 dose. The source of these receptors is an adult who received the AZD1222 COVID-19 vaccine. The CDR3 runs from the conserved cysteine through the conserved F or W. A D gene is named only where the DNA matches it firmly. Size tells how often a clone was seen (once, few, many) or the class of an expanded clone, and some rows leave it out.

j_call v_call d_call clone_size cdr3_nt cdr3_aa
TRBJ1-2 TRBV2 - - TGTGCCAGCAGTGAGGAGATTAACTATGGCTACACCTTC CASSEEINYGYTF
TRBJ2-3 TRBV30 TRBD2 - TGTGCCTGGAGCTCAGGACTAGCGGTAGATACGCAGTATTTT CAWSSGLAVDTQYF
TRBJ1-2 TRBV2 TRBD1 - TGTGCCAGCAGTGGGACCTTACAGGGGGCAGGGGGCTACACCTTC CASSGTLQGAGGYTF
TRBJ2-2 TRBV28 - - TGTGCCAGCAGCCTATCGACGGGTTACACCGGGGAGCTGTTTTTT CASSLSTGYTGELFF
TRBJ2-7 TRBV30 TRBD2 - TGTGCCTGGAGTGGTCTAGCGGGAGTCGAGGAGCAGTACTTC CAWSGLAGVEEQYF
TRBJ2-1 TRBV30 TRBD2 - TGTGCCTGGACTCACGGGACTAGCGGGTGGAATGAGCAGTTCTTC CAWTHGTSGWNEQFF
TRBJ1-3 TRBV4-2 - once TGTGCCAGCAGCCAAGCTGGAAACACCATATATTTT CASSQAGNTIYF
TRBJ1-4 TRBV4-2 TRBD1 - TGTGCCAGCAGCCGGACCGGACAGGAGGGGGAAAAACTGTTTTTT CASSRTGQEGEKLFF
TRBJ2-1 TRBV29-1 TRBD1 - TGCAGCGTTGAAAGGGGACAGGGGGCTTTGGATGAGCAGTTCTTC CSVERGQGALDEQFF
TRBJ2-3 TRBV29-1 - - TGCAGCGTTGACGATGACACAGATACGCAGTATTTT CSVDDDTDTQYF
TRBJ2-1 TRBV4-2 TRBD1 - TGTGCCAGCAGCCACAATCCAGGGGGACCTGAGCAGTTCTTC CASSHNPGGPEQFF
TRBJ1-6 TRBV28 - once TGTGCCAGCAGTTCTCCTCAGGGAATCGCCCTCCACTTT CASSSPQGIALHF
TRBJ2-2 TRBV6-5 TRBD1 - TGTGCCAGCAGTTTCCAGACAGGGGTTAACACCGGGGAGCTGTTTTTT CASSFQTGVNTGELFF
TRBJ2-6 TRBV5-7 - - TGTGCCAGTATGTCTGGGGCCAACGTCCTGACTTTC CASMSGANVLTF
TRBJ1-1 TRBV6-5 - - TGTGCCAGCAGTTATTCCGGGGCAGGCTTTGGAGCTTTCTTT CASSYSGAGFGAFF
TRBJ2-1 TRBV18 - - TGTGCCAGCTCAACCACCCGGACTGGCAATGAGCAGTTCTTC CASSTTRTGNEQFF
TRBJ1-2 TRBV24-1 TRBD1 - TGTGCCACCAGTGAGACAGGGGATGGCTACACCTTC CATSETGDGYTF
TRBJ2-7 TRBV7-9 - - TGTGCCAGCAGCTTATCTTACGAGCAGTACTTC CASSLSYEQYF
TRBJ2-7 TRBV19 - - TGTGCCAGTAGTAAAAATGCCTACGAGCAGTACTTC CASSKNAYEQYF
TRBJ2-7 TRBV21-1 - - TGTGCCAGCCTAGACAAAGTAAGTGGGACTAGGTCCTACGAGCAGTACTTC CASLDKVSGTRSYEQYF
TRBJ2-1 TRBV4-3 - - TGCGCCAGCAGCCATGGCAGGGGAGGAGAGCAGTTCTTC CASSHGRGGEQFF
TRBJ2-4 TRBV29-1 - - TGCAGCGCCAACCCTGGTCCCGAAAACATTCAGTACTTC CSANPGPENIQYF
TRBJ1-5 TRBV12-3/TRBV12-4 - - TGTGCCAGCAGTTCAAAAAGCAATCAGCCCCAGCATTTT CASSSKSNQPQHF
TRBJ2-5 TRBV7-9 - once TGTGCCAGCAGCTTAGTCGGAGGGGGGCCGGAGACCCAGTACTTC CASSLVGGGPETQYF
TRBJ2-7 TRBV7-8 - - TGTGCCAGCAGCTCCATGACTGCCCTGGAGCAGTACTTC CASSSMTALEQYF
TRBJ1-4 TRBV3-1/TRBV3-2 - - TGTGCCAGCAGTCTGAACGAGGGCGGAAACGAAAAACTGTTTTTT CASSLNEGGNEKLFF
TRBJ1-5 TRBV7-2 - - TGTGCCAGCAGCTTAGGGGGGGCGGGCAATCAGCCCCAGCATTTT CASSLGGAGNQPQHF
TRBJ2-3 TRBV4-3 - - TGCGCCAGCAGCCTCGGGACTTTAAGCACAGATACGCAGTATTTT CASSLGTLSTDTQYF
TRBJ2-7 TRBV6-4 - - TGTGCCAGCAGTGGGGACCGGGACTTGAGACCCTCCGAGCAGTACTTC CASSGDRDLRPSEQYF
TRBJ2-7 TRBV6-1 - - TGTGCCAGCAGTGAACAGCGGAGGACGTACGAGCAGTACTTC CASSEQRRTYEQYF
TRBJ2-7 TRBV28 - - TGTGCCAGCAGTTTGATCAGGGCGGGCGAGCAGTACTTC CASSLIRAGEQYF
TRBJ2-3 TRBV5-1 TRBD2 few TGCGCCAGCAGCCGGAGCGGGGGGGCCTCCGATACGCAGTATTTT CASSRSGGASDTQYF
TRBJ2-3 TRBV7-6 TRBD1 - TGTGCCAGCACGGCGGGACAGGGACCAGATACGCAGTATTTT CASTAGQGPDTQYF
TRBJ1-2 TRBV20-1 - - TGCAGTGCTAGAATGGGTGGCTACACCTTC CSARMGGYTF
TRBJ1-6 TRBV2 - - TGTGCCAGCACCCAGGGGTTTAATTCACCCCTCCACTTT CASTQGFNSPLHF
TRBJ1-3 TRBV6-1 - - TGTGCCAGCAGTGAACAAGGCTCTGGAAACACCATATATTTT CASSEQGSGNTIYF
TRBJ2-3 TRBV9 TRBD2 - TGTGCCAGCAGTCGGACTAGCGGGGGGGTAGATACGCAGTATTTT CASSRTSGGVDTQYF
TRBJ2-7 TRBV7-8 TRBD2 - TGTGCCAGCAGCCCAGGGACTAGCGGCTACGAGCAGTACTTC CASSPGTSGYEQYF
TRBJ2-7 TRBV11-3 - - TGTGCCAGCAGCTTAGGGGGTACCAGCTACGAGCAGTACTTC CASSLGGTSYEQYF
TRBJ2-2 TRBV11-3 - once TGTGCCAGCAGCCTGGGGGACACCGGGGAGCTGTTTTTT CASSLGDTGELFF
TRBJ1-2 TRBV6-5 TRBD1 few TGTGCCAGCAGTTCTGGGACAGAATATGGCTACACCTTC CASSSGTEYGYTF
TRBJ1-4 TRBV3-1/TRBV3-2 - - TGTGCCAGCGGGTTGCGCGAAAAACTGTTTTTT CASGLREKLFF
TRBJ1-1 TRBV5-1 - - TGCGCCAGCAGCTTTTCGGGGTTGGTGAACACTGAAGCTTTCTTT CASSFSGLVNTEAFF
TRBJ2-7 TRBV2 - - TGTGCCAGCAGCGACCCTTCGGGCAGTACGTACGAGCAGTACTTC CASSDPSGSTYEQYF
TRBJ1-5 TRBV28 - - TGTGCCAGCAACCCAGGGCGTCCAAGTCAGCCCCAGCATTTT CASNPGRPSQPQHF
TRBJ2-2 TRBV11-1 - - TGTGCCAGCAGCTCGTCAGGGTTGAACACCGGGGAGCTGTTTTTT CASSSSGLNTGELFF
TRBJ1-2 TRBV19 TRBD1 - TGTGCCAGTAGAGACCAGGGGGACTATGGCTACACCTTC CASRDQGDYGYTF
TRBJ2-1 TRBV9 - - TGTGCCAGCAGCGTAGAACTGGGCTCCTACAATGAGCAGTTCTTC CASSVELGSYNEQFF
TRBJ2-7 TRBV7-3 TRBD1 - TGTGCCAGCAGTCGAGGACAGGGACAGCAGTACTTC CASSRGQGQQYF
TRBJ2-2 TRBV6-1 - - TGTGCCAGCAGTGTTGGGGACGGGGAGCTGTTTTTT CASSVGDGELFF
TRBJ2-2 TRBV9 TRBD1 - TGTGCCAGCAGCGCCTCAGACAGGGCTGAGGAGCTGTTTTTT CASSASDRAEELFF
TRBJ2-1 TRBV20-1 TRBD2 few TGCAGTGCTAGTCCCGGGAGGCGCAATGAGCAGTTCTTC CSASPGRRNEQFF
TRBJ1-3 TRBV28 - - TGTGCCAGCAGTTTACCCGGAAACACCATATATTTT CASSLPGNTIYF
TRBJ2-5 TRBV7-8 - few TGTGCCAGCAGCTTAGTTGGGTCCGGTGAGACCCAGTACTTC CASSLVGSGETQYF
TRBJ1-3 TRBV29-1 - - TGCAGCGTTAGTATGAGTAGCTCTGGAAACACCATATATTTT CSVSMSSSGNTIYF